Below, 19 T cell receptor beta chains from the same sample are listed, as sequenced in a study of blood T cell repertoires in COVID-19. Assay: immunoSEQ multiplex PCR; the TCRdb copy retains only in-frame clones and omits some. The repertoire consists of over 250,000 clones, with 88% occurring once and the leading ten covering about 1%. Sequenced input: peripheral blood. Receptors originate from a woman aged 40-49 years who had recovered from COVID-19.

The chain recombines TRBV11-1 with TRBJ2-2; D gene uncertain. Germline-derived CDR1 and CDR2 are SGHAT and FQDESV (reference sequence). The CDR3 runs to 14 residues. V gave up 5 bases and J gave up 6 bases, with 13 bases separating them. In DNA form, the CDR3 reads TGTGCCAGCAGCCCCCTGCAGGTCGCCGGGGAGCTGTTTTTT. Protein sequence: CASSPLQVAGELFF.

This clone was seen once. This rearrangement joins TRBV19 to TRBJ2-1, with 7 nucleotides matching TRBD2. Germline V gene data show CDR1 as LNHDA and CDR2 as SQIVND (reference sequence). CDR3 size: 11 residues. V dropped 5 bases and J dropped 9; count of bases not matched to a gene: 1. The CDR3 is CASSGRGEQFF. CDR3 DNA sequence: TGTGCCAGTAGTGGGAGGGGTGAGCAGTTCTTC.

The CDR3 sequence: CASSEIRGGTGELFF. The DNA of the CDR3 is TGTGCCAGCAGTGAAATACGAGGAGGCACCGGGGAGCTGTTTTTT. The V and J genes are TRBV2 and TRBJ2-2; D might be TRBD2 (5 bases). V was pared by 2 bases and J by 4 bases, with 11 bases between. This CDR3 contains 15 residues. Germline V lookup: CDR1 SNHLY, CDR2 FYNNEI. The whole variable domain, filled in from reference TRBV2 and TRBJ2-2, reads EPEVTQTPSHQVTQMGQEVILRCVPISNHLYFYWYRQILGQKVEFLVSFYNNEISEKSEIFDDQFSVERPDGSNFTLKIRSTKLEDSAMYFCASSEIRGGTGELFFGEGSRLTVL.

The V call is TRBV6-5, the J call TRBJ2-3, with TRBD1 matching over 7 bases. V shed 8 bases, J shed 4 bases, and the junction held 9 bases outside the gene matches. Looked up from germline, CDR1 is MNHEY and CDR2 is SVGAGI. This CDR3 spans 14 amino acids. This chain's CDR3 is CASLNRGAPDTQYF. Written as DNA, the CDR3 is TGTGCCAGCCTGAACAGGGGCGCCCCAGATACGCAGTATTTT.

The chain employs TRBV7-2 and TRBJ2-2, with 8 positions matching TRBD1. Germline V gene data show CDR1 as SGHTA and CDR2 as FQGNSA. The CDR3 has 18 residues. V shed 3 bases and J 5 bases; nucleotides not matched to a gene: 14. This CDR3 is CASSFRLGAGGYTGELFF. The CDR3 DNA reads as TGTGCCAGCAGCTTCAGGCTGGGGGCAGGGGGCTATACCGGGGAGCTGTTTTTT.

This chain joins TRBV29-1 and TRBJ2-1; 7 nucleotides line up with TRBD2. This CDR3 has 14 residues. With V trimmed by 4 bases and J by 4 bases, 7 bases remained unmatched. CDR1 and CDR2 (germline): SQVTM, ANQGSEA. CDR3 nucleotides: TGCAGCGTTGGAGGGCGGGAGCGGTACAATGAGCAGTTCTTC. It codes for CSVGGRERYNEQFF.

The chain is built from TRBV15 and TRBJ2-3; 7 bases are a match to TRBD2. The CDR3 loop spans 19 amino acids. The junction had 13 bases not matched to a gene; V was cut back by 1 base and J by 0 bases. Germline CDR1 is LNHNV and CDR2 is YYDKDF (reference sequence). This CDR3 is CATSRVVGPLRGSTDTQYF. CDR3 coding DNA: TGTGCCACCAGCAGAGTGGTAGGCCCCCTGCGGGGGAGCACAGATACGCAGTATTTT. Using reference TRBV15 and TRBJ2-3 for the parts outside the CDR3, the full variable domain is DAMVIQNPRYQVTQFGKPVTLSCSQTLNHNVMYWYQQKSSQAPKLLFHYYDKDFNNEADTPDNFQSRRPNTSFCFLDIRSPGLGDTAMYLCATSRVVGPLRGSTDTQYFGPGTRLTVL.

The chain combines TRBV2 with TRBJ2-7, with D possibly being TRBD2 (5 bases). Per the germline V gene, CDR1 is SNHLY and CDR2 is FYNNEI. The CDR3 has 14 amino acids. Trimming stripped 6 bases from V and 0 bases from J, with 12 bases between. The CDR3 spells CASSLARASYEQYF. The CDR3 nucleotides are TGTGCCAGCAGCTTAGCGCGAGCCTCCTACGAGCAGTACTTC.

This CDR3 is CASSMGVDPYNEQFF. CDR3 coding DNA: TGTGCCAGTAGTATGGGAGTAGATCCCTACAATGAGCAGTTCTTC. The gene calls are TRBV19 and TRBJ2-1; possibly TRBD2 for D (5 bases). The CDR3 extends over 15 amino acids. The germline V and J ends were trimmed by 3 bases and 2 bases, with 11 bases remaining between them. Germline V gene data show CDR1 as LNHDA and CDR2 as SQIVND (reference sequence).

The CDR3 DNA reads TGCGCCAGCAGTGACCGGAGCGGGAATGAGCAGTTCTTC. Its translation: CASSDRSGNEQFF. The chain has TRBV10-1 and TRBJ2-1; TRBD2 is a possible D gene (6 bases). Trimming removed 3 bases from V and 7 bases from J, with 10 bases in between. This CDR3 region has 13 residues. The V gene's germline CDR1 is WNHNN and CDR2 SYGVQD (reference sequence).

This clone occurred once. The chain couples TRBV6-2 or TRBV6-3 to TRBJ2-6, with 7 positions matching TRBD2. V lost 5 bases to trimming and J lost 1 base; unmatched junction nucleotides: 11. The CDR3 totals 18 residues. Germline assignment: CDR1 MNHEY and CDR2 SVGEGT. CDR3 sequence: CASSTRTLGGSGANVLTF. DNA for the CDR3: TGTGCCAGCAGTACCCGGACGCTCGGGGGGTCTGGGGCCAACGTCCTGACTTTC.

This clone was detected once. V is TRBV5-6 and J is TRBJ1-5; D is perhaps TRBD1 (5 bases). The CDR3 sequence is 14 residues long. Germline V lookup: CDR1 SGHDT, CDR2 YYEEEE. V lost 2 bases, J lost 4 bases, and 10 bases lay in between. The CDR3 is CASSFVGPNQPQHF. In DNA, the CDR3 is TGTGCCAGCAGCTTCGTGGGGCCTAATCAGCCCCAGCATTTT. The full variable domain, in which reference TRBV5-6 and TRBJ1-5 provide the parts outside the CDR3, is DAGVTQSPTHLIKTRGQQVTLRCSPKSGHDTVSWYQQALGQGPQFIFQYYEEEERQRGNFPDRFSGHQFPNYSSELNVNALLLGDSALYLCASSFVGPNQPQHFGDGTRLSIL.

The genes are TRBV6-5 and TRBJ2-7; the D gene is possibly TRBD2 (6 bases). Germline V CDR1 and CDR2: MNHEY, SVGAGI. This CDR3 comprises 14 residues. V lost 6 bases and J 2 bases, leaving 14 bases between the germline ends. The DNA for the CDR3 is TGTGCCAGCAGCCGCCCGGGAGCACCCTACGAGCAGTACTTC. Translation gives CASSRPGAPYEQYF.

The V and J genes are TRBV29-1 and TRBJ2-7, with 10 positions matching TRBD1. Germline V lookup: CDR1 SQVTM, CDR2 ANQGSEA. Losses at the gene ends were 3 bases for V and 4 bases for J; bases not matched to a gene: 9. CDR3 length: 15 amino acids. Here the CDR3 reads CSVDGAGQGGYEQYF. Written as DNA, the CDR3 is TGCAGCGTTGATGGGGCAGGACAGGGGGGTTACGAGCAGTACTTC.

The V and J genes are TRBV4-2 and TRBJ2-2, with 9 positions matching TRBD2. V lost 2 bases, J lost 4 bases, and 8 bases stayed unmatched. This CDR3 spans 17 amino acids. Germline-derived CDR1 and CDR2 are LGHNA and YNFKEQ. Here the CDR3 reads CASSQSAAGGGTGELFF. The CDR3 nucleotides are TGTGCCAGCAGCCAATCGGCCGCGGGAGGGGGCACCGGGGAGCTGTTTTTT.

As concerns this clone: Other DNA sequences in the same sample also yield this CDR3. The V gene is TRBV6-5, the J gene TRBJ2-2; D perhaps matches TRBD2 (6 bases). Germline lookup yields CDR1 MNHEY and CDR2 SVGAGI. The V and J ends lost 8 bases and 1 base respectively, with 8 bases between them. The CDR3 spans 13 residues. The CDR3 nucleotides are TGTGCCAGCCGTAGCGGGAACACCGGGGAGCTGTTTTTT. This codes for CASRSGNTGELFF.

V is TRBV13 and J is TRBJ2-3; a weak D match, TRBD2 (6 bases). Germline V lookup: CDR1 PRHDT, CDR2 FYEKMQ (reference sequence). The CDR3 spans 14 residues. The germline V and J ends were trimmed by 6 bases and 1 base, with 11 bases remaining between them. The CDR3 loop is CASREWGGTDTQYF. CDR3 sequence (DNA): TGTGCCAGCAGGGAGTGGGGGGGCACAGATACGCAGTATTTT.

The J gene is TRBJ2-2, the V gene TRBV30, with D perhaps matching TRBD2 (6 bases). The germline CDR1 and CDR2 sequences are GTSNPN and SVGIG (reference sequence). The ends were cut back, 8 bases at V and 4 bases at J, with 14 bases in the middle. The length of the CDR3 is 13 residues. For the CDR3, the DNA is TGTGCCGGACGGGGGATTGGCACCGGGGAGCTGTTTTTT. It encodes CAGRGIGTGELFF.

J is TRBJ2-1 and V is TRBV18, with a possible D match to TRBD2 (5 bases). There are 15 residues in the CDR3. Germline V CDR1 and CDR2: KGHSH, LQKENI. The V end was cut by 3 bases, the J end by 7 bases, with 16 bases between. DNA for the CDR3: TGTGCCAGCTCACCGGGCCTAGCCCAGCGGAATGAGCAGTTCTTC. Protein product: CASSPGLAQRNEQFF.